This record looks at one TCR beta chain sequence and its context. Its antigen is unidentified. Repertoires were generated with immunoSEQ multiplex PCR, while TCRdb's copy carries only in-frame clones and drops some. The sample lists 20,000 to 30,000 clones; 55% to 75% were seen once. Frozen-stored PBMCs produced 1.5 to 2.5 micrograms of genomic DNA for TCR beta libraries. The V and J ends lost 2 bases and 10 bases respectively, with 7 bases between them. CDR1 MNHNY and CDR2 SVGAGI come from the germline V gene (reference sequence). The CDR3 has 11 residues. The entry originates in a study of cytotoxic CD8 clonotypes in ibrutinib-treated CLL. Study-wide results and caveats: Clonality increased at ibrutinib response and stayed stable in sustained remission. At progression, however, it fell back toward baseline. With treatment, public clonotypes, which were uncommon, either contracted or remained stable. Clonality correlated strongly with circulating CD8+ T cells and exceeded age-matched healthy donors at baseline.

This sample comprised PBMCs, obtained after 12 months of ibrutinib treatment. V and J are TRBV6-6 and TRBJ2-3; D call uncertain. This receptor was taken from a human donor with chronic lymphocytic leukemia. The DNA for the CDR3 is TGTGCCAGCAGTTACACCAGTGCGCAGTATTTT. As protein: CASSYTSAQYF.